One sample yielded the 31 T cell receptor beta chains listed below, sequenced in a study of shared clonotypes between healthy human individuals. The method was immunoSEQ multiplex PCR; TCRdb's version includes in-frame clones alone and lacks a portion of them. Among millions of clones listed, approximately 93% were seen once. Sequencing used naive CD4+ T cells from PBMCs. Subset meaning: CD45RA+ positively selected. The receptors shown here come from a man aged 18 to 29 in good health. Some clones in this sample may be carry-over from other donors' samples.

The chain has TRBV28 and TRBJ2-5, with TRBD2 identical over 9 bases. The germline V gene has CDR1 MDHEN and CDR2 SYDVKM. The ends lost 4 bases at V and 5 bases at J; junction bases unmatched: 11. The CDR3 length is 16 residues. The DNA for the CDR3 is TGTGCCAGCAGTTGGGTAGCGGGAGCAGGGTGGGAGACCCAGTACTTC. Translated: CASSWVAGAGWETQYF.

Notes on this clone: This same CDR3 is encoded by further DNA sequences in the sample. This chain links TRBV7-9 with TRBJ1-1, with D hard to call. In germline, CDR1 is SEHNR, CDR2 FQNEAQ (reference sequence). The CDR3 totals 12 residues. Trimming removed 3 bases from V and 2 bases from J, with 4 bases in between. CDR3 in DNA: TGTGCCAGCAGCTTGAGTAACACTGAAGCTTTCTTT. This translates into CASSLSNTEAFF.

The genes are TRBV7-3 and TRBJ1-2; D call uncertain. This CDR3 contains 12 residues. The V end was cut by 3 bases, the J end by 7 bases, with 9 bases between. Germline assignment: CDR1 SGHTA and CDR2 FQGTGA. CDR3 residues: CASSFSVGGYTF. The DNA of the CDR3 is TGTGCCAGCAGCTTCAGTGTTGGTGGCTACACCTTC.

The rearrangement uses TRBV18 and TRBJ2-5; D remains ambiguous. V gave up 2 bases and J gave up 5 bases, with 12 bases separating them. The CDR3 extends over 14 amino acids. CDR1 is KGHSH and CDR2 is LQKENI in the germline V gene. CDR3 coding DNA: TGTGCCAGCTCACCATCAGCGCCCCGGGAGACCCAGTACTTC. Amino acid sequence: CASSPSAPRETQYF.

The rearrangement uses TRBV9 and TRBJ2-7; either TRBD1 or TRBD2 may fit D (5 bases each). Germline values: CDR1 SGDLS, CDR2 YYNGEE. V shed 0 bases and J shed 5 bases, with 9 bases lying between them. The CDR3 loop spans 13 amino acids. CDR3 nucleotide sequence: TGTGCCAGCAGCGTAGGAGGGGAAGACGAGCAGTACTTC. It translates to CASSVGGEDEQYF.

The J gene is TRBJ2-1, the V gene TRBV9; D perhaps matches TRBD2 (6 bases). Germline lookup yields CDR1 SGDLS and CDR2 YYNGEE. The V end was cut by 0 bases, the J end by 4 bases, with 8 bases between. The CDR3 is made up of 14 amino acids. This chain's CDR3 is CASSVEAGYNEQFF. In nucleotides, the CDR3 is TGTGCCAGCAGCGTAGAGGCGGGATACAATGAGCAGTTCTTC.

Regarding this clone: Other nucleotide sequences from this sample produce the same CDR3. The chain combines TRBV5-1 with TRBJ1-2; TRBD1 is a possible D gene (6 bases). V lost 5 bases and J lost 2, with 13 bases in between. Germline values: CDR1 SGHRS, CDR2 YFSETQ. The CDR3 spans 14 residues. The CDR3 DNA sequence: TGCGCCAGCAGTTTTACGACAGGCAACTATGGCTACACCTTC. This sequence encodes CASSFTTGNYGYTF.

The CDR3 nucleotides read TGTGCCAGCAGTTTCTCCTCACTCCGGGGAGGGAAGAGCGAGCAGTACTTC. Protein sequence: CASSFSSLRGGKSEQYF. This chain links TRBV28 with TRBJ2-7; TRBD2 matches at 7 bases. The CDR3 is 17 residues long. Germline CDR1 is MDHEN and CDR2 is SYDVKM. The J segment lost 6 bases and the V segment lost 3 bases, leaving 17 bases of the junction unmatched.

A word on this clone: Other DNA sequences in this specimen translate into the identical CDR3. The CDR3 region is CASSLQGATNEKLFF. The CDR3, as DNA: TGTGCCAGCAGTTTACAGGGAGCAACTAATGAAAAACTGTTTTTT. The rearrangement uses TRBV28 and TRBJ1-4; D is possibly TRBD1 (5 bases). Germline loops: CDR1 MDHEN, CDR2 SYDVKM. The CDR3 totals 15 residues. Between the trimmed V and J ends, which lost 2 bases and 0 bases, there was a span of 7 bases.

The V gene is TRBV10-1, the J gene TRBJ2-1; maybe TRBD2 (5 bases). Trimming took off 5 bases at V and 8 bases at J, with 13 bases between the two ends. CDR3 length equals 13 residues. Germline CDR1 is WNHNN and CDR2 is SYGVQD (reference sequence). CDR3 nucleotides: TGCGCCAGCAGTTATCTGACCGGGGATGAGCAGTTCTTC. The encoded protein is CASSYLTGDEQFF.

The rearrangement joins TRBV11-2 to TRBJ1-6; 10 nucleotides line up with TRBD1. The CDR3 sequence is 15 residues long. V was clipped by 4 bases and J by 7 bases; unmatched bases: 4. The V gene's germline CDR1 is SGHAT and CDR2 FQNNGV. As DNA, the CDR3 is TGTGCCAGCAGCTCCCTGGGACAGGGGAATTCACCCCTCCACTTT. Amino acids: CASSSLGQGNSPLHF.

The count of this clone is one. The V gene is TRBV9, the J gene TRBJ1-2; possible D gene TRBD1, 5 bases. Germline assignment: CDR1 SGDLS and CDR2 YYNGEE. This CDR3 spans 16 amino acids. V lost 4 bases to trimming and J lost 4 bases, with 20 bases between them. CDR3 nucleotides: TGTGCCAGCAGCCTCGGGGCTCAGGGCCTTTCCTATGGCTACACCTTC. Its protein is CASSLGAQGLSYGYTF.

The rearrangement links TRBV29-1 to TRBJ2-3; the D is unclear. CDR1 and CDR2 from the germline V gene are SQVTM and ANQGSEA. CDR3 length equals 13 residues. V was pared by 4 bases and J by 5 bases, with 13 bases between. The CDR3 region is CSVGEVDQDTQYF. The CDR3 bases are TGCAGCGTTGGAGAGGTGGACCAAGATACGCAGTATTTT.

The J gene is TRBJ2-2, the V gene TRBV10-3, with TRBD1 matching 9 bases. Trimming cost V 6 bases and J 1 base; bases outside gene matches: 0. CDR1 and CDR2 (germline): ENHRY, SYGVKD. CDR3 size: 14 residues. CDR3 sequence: CAIRDRGNTGELFF. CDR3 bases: TGTGCCATCAGGGACAGGGGGAACACCGGGGAGCTGTTTTTT.

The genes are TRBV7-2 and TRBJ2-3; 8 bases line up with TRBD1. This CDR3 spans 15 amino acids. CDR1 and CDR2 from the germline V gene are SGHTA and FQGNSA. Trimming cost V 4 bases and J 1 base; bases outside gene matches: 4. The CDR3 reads CASSSQGAGTDTQYF. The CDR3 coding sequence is TGTGCCAGCAGCTCCCAGGGGGCTGGCACAGATACGCAGTATTTT. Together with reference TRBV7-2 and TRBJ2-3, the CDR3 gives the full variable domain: GAGVSQSPSNKVTEKGKDVELRCDPISGHTALYWYRQSLGQGLEFLIYFQGNSAPDKSGLPSDRFSAERTGGSVSTLTIQRTQQEDSAVYLCASSSQGAGTDTQYFGPGTRLTVL.

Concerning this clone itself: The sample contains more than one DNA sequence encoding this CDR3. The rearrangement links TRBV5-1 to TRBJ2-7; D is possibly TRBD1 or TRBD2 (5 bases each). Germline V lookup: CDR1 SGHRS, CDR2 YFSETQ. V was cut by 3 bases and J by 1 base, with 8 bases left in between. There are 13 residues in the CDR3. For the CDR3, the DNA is TGCGCCAGCAGCTGGGACGGTTCCTACGAGCAGTACTTC. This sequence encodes CASSWDGSYEQYF. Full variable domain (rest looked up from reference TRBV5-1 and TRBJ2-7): KAGVTQTPRYLIKTRGQQVTLSCSPISGHRSVSWYQQTPGQGLQFLFEYFSETQRNKGNFPGRFSGRQFSNSRSEMNVSTLELGDSALYLCASSWDGSYEQYFGPGTRLTVT.

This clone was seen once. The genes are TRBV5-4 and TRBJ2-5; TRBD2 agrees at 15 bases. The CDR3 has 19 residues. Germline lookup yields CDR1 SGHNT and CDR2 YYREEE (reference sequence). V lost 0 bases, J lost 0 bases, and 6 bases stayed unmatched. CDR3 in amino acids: CASSLEGLAGGPHQETQYF. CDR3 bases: TGTGCCAGCAGCTTGGAGGGACTAGCGGGAGGACCACACCAAGAGACCCAGTACTTC.

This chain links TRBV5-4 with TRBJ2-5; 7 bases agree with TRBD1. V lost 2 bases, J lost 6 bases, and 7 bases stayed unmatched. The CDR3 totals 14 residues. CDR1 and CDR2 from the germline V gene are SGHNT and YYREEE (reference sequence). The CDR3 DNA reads TGTGCCAGCAGCTTATCTCGACAGGGCCAGACCCAGTACTTC. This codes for CASSLSRQGQTQYF.

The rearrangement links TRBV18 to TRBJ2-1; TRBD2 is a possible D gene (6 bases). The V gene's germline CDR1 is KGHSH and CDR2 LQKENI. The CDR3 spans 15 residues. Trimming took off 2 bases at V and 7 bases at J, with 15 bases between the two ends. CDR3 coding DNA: TGTGCCAGCTCACCATATGTGACTAGGTCGAATGAGCAGTTCTTC. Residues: CASSPYVTRSNEQFF.

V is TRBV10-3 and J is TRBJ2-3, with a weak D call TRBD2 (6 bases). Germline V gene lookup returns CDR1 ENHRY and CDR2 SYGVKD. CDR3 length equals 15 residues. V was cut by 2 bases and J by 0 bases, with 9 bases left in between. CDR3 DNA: TGTGCCATCAGTGAGCGGGAGAGTAGCACAGATACGCAGTATTTT. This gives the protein CAISERESSTDTQYF.

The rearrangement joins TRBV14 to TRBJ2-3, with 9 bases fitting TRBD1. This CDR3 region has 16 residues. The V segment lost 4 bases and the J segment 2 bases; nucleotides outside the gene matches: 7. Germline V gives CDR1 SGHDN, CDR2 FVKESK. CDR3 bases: TGTGCCAGCAGCCGATGGACAGGGGTTATCACAGATACGCAGTATTTT. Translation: CASSRWTGVITDTQYF.

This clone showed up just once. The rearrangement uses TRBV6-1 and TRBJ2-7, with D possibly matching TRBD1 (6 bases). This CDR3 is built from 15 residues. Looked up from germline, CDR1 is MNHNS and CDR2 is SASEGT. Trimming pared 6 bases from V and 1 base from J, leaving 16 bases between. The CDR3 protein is CASSSPTGASYEQYF. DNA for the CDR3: TGTGCCAGCAGCTCCCCGACAGGAGCTTCCTACGAGCAGTACTTC.

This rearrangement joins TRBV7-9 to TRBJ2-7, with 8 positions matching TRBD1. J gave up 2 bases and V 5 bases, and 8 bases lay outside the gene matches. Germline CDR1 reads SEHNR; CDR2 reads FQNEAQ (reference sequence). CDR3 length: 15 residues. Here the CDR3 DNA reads TGTGCCAGCAGCCTTGGAACACAGGGGGCCTACGAGCAGTACTTC. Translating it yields CASSLGTQGAYEQYF.

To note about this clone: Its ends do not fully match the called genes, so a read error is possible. For the CDR3, the DNA is TGCAGTGCTCCTAACCGGGACAGGGGTCTCTTT. Protein sequence: CSAPNRDRGLF. The chain is built from TRBV20-1 and TRBJ1-1; 10 bases align to TRBD1. This CDR3 has 11 residues. Germline V lookup: CDR1 DFQATT, CDR2 SNEGSKA (reference sequence).

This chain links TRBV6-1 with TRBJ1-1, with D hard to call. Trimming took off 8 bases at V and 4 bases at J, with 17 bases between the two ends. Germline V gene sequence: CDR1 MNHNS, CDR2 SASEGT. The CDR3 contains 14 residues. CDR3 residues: CASAVTGGGTEAFF. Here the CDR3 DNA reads TGTGCCAGCGCCGTTACGGGAGGAGGCACTGAAGCTTTCTTT.

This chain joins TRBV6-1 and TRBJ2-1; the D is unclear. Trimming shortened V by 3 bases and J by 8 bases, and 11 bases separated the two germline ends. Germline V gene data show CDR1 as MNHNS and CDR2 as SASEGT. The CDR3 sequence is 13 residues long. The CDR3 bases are TGTGCCAGCAGTGACCAACCCGGCGATGAGCAGTTCTTC. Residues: CASSDQPGDEQFF.

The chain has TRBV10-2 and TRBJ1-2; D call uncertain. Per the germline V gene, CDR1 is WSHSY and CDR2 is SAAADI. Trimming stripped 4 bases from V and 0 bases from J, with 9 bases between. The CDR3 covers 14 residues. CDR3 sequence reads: CASSGPGSNYGYTF. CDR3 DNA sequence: TGCGCCAGCAGTGGCCCGGGGTCTAACTATGGCTACACCTTC.

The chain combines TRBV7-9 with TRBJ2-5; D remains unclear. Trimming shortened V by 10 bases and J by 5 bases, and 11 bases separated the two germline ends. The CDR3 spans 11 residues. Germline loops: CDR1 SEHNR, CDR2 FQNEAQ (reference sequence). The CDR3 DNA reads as TGTGCCACCACAGTCCTGGAGACCCAGTACTTC. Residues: CATTVLETQYF. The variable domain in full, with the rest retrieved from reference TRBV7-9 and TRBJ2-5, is DTGVSQNPRHKITKRGQNVTFRCDPISEHNRLYWYRQTLGQGPEFLTYFQNEAQLEKSRLLSDRFSAERPKGSFSTLEIQRTEQGDSAMYLCATTVLETQYFGPGTRLLVL.

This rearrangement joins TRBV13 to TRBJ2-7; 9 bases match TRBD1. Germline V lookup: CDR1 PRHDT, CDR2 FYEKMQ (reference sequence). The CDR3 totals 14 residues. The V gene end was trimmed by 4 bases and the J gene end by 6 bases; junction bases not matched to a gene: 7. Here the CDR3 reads CASSWDREAAEQYF. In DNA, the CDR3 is TGTGCCAGCAGCTGGGACAGGGAGGCGGCCGAGCAGTACTTC.

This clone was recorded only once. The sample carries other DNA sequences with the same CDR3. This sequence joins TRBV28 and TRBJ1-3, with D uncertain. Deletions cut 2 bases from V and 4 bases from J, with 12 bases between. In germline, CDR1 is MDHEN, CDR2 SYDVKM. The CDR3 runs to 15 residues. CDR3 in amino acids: CASSLLRTAGNTIYF. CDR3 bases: TGTGCCAGCAGTTTACTCCGGACCGCCGGAAACACCATATATTTT.

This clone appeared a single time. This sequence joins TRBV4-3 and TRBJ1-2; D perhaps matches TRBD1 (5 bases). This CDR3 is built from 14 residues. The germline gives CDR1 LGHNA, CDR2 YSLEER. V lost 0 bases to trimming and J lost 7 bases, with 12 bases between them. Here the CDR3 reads CASSQDPGTLGYTF. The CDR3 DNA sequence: TGCGCCAGCAGCCAAGATCCCGGGACCCTTGGCTACACCTTC.